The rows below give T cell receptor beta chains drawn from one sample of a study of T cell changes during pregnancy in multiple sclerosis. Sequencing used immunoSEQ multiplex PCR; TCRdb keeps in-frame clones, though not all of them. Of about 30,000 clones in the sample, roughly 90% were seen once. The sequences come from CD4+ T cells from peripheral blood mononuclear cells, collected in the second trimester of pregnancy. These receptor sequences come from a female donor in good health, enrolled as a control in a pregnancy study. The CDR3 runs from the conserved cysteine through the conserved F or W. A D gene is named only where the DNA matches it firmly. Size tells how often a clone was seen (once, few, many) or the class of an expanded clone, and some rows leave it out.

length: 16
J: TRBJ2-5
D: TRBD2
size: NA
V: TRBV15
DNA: TGTGCCACCAGCAGAGGGGACGGGGGGGTCCAAGAGACCCAGTACTTC
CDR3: CATSRGDGGVQETQYF

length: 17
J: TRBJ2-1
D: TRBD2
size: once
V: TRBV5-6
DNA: TGTGCCAGCAGCTTGGAACAGCGGGGGACAAGAAGCAATGAGCAGTTCTTC
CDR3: CASSLEQRGTRSNEQFF

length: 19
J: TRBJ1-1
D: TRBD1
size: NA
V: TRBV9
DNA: TGTGCCAGCGTGGGGGGGACAGGGAGACAATCCGATATCAACACTGAAGCTTTCTTT
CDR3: CASVGGTGRQSDINTEAFF

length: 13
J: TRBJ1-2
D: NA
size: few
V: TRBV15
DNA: TGTGCCACCAGCAGAGATCAAGAGAATGGCTACACCTTC
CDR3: CATSRDQENGYTF

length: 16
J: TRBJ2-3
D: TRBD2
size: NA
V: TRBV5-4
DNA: TGTGCCAGCAGCTTGGCCGGGACTATCGGCACAGATACGCAGTATTTT
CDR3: CASSLAGTIGTDTQYF

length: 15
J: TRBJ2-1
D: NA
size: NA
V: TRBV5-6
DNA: TGTGCCAGCAGCCCTAGACGTAGCTCCTACAATGAGCAGTTCTTC
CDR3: CASSPRRSSYNEQFF

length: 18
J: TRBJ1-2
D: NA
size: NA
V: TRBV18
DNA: TGTGCCAGCTCACCCATGGACAGCTCCCTTACCGCTAACTATGGCTACACCTTC
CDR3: CASSPMDSSLTANYGYTF

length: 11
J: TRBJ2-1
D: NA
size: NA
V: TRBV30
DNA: TGTGCCTGGAGTGTGTTGGCGGGGCAGTTCTTC
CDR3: CAWSVLAGQFF

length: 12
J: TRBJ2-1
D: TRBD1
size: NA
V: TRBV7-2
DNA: TGTGCCAGCAGCTTAGAGACAGGGGCCCCGCTCTTC
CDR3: CASSLETGAPLF

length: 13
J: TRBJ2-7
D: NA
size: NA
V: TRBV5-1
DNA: TGCGCCAGCAGCAGACAGAATCCCTACGAGCAGTACTTC
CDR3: CASSRQNPYEQYF

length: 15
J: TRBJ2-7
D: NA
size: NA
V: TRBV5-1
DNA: TGCGCCAGCAGCTCTCCACAGGGTCCCCTCTACGAGCAGTACTTC
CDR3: CASSSPQGPLYEQYF

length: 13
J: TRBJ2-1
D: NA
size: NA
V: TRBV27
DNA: TGTGCCAGCAGCCTAGAGGAGTCTCGTGAGCAGTTCTTC
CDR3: CASSLEESREQFF

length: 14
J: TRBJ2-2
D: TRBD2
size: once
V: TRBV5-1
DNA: TGCGCCAGCAGCGGGAGGGCGGGCACCGGGGAGCTGTTTTTT
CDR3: CASSGRAGTGELFF

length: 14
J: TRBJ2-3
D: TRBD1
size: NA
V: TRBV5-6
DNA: TGTGCCAGCAGCCTCCAGGGGGCCACAGATACGCAGTATTTT
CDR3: CASSLQGATDTQYF

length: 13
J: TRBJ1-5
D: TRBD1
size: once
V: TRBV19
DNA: TGTGCCAGTAGTACTCAGGGGGATCAGCCCCAGCATTTT
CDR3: CASSTQGDQPQHF

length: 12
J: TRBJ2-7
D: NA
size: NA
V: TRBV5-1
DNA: TGCGCCAGCAGCCCGGCGGGCTACGAGCAGTACTTC
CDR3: CASSPAGYEQYF

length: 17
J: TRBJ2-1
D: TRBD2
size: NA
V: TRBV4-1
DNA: TGCGCCAGCAGCCAAGACGATAGCGGGAGTAGGGGCAATGAGCAGTTCTTC
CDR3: CASSQDDSGSRGNEQFF

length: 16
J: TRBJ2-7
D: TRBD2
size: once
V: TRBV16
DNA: TGTGCCAGCAGCCCCTCAGCGGGAGGTAATGGCTACGAGCAGTACTTC
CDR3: CASSPSAGGNGYEQYF

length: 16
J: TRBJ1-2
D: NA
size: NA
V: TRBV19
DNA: TGTGCCAGTAGTATCCACGGGACACCTGCAAACTATGGCTACACCTTC
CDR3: CASSIHGTPANYGYTF

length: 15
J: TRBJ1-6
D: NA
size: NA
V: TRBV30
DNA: TGTGCATGGACATTCGGGAGCTCCTATAATTCACCCCTCCACTTT
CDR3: CAWTFGSSYNSPLHF

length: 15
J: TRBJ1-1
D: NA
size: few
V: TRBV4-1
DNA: TGCGCCAGCAGCCACTCCGGGTCCAGGGGTACTGAAGCTTTCTTT
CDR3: CASSHSGSRGTEAFF

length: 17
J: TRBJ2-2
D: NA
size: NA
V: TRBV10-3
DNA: TGTGCCATCAGTGAGGGGGCCCTCCTTATCAACACCGGGGAGCTGTTTTTT
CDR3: CAISEGALLINTGELFF

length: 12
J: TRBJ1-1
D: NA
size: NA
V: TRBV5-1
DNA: TGCGCCAGCAGCTCCAGGGCAGGTGAAGCTTTCTTT
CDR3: CASSSRAGEAFF

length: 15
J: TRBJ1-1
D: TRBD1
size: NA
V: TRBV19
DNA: TGTGCCAGTAGTATAGTGGACAGGGGGCGAACTGAAGCTTTCTTT
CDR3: CASSIVDRGRTEAFF

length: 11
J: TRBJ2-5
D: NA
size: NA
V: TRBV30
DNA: TGTGCCTGGAGTGGAGAAGAGACCCAGTACTTC
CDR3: CAWSGEETQYF

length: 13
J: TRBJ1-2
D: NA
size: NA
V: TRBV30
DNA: TGTGCCTGGAGTGTTAGGCAGGGGTATGGCTACACCTTC
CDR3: CAWSVRQGYGYTF

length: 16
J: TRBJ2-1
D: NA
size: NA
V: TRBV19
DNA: TGTGCCAGTAGTAACCGGGTGGCGGCCTCCTACAATGAGCAGTTCTTC
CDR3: CASSNRVAASYNEQFF

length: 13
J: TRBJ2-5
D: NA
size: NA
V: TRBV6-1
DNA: TGTGCCAGCCCGGGACTGTTACGGGAGACCCAGTACTTC
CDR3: CASPGLLRETQYF